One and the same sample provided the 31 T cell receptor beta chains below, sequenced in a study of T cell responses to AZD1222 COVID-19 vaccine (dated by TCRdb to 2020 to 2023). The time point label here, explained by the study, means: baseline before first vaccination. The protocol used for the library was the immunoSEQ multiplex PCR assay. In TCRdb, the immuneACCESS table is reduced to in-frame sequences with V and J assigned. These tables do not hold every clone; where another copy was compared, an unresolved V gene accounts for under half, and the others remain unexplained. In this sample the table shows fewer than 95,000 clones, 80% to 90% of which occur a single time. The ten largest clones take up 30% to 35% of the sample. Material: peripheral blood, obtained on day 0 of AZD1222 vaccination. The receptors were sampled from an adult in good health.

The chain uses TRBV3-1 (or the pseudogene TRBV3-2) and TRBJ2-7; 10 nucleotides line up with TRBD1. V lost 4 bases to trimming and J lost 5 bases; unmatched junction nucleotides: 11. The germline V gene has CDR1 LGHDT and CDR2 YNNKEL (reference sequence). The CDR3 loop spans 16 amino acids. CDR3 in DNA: TGTGCCAGCAGCCGCAAGAAGGACAGGGGGACCCACGAGCAGTACTTC. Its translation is CASSRKKDRGTHEQYF.

The CDR3 loop reads CASRKTTSSGNTIYF. The CDR3 DNA is TGTGCCAGCAGGAAGACTACGAGCTCTGGAAACACCATATATTTT. The rearrangement links TRBV2 to TRBJ1-3, with D uncertain. Germline V gene sequence: CDR1 SNHLY, CDR2 FYNNEI. Trimming took off 6 bases at V and 0 bases at J, with 12 bases between the two ends. CDR3 length equals 15 residues. The whole variable domain, remainder taken from reference TRBV2 and TRBJ1-3, is EPEVTQTPSHQVTQMGQEVILRCVPISNHLYFYWYRQILGQKVEFLVSFYNNEISEKSEIFDDQFSVERPDGSNFTLKIRSTKLEDSAMYFCASRKTTSSGNTIYFGEGSWLTVV.

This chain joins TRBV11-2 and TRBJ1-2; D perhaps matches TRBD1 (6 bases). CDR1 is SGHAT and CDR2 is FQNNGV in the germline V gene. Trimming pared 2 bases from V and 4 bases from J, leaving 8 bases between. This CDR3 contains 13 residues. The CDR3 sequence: CASSLRGAYGYTF. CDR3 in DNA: TGTGCCAGCAGCTTACGGGGGGCCTATGGCTACACCTTC.

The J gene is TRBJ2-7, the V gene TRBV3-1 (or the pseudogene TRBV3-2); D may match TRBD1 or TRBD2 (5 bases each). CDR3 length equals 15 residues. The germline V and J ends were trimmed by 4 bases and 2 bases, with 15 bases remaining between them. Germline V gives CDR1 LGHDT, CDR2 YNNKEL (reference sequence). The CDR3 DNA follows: TGTGCCAGCAGCCCTACCCGGGACGCAACCTACGAGCAGTACTTC. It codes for CASSPTRDATYEQYF.

The CDR3 spells CASSPVRFTGGQNTEAFF. CDR3 bases: TGCGCCAGCAGCCCCGTTCGTTTTACAGGGGGCCAGAACACTGAAGCTTTCTTT. This chain uses TRBV10-1 with TRBJ1-1, with 9 bases aligning to TRBD1. CDR1 is WNHNN, CDR2 SYGVQD, per germline (reference sequence). After removal of 6 bases from V and 1 base from J, the junction contained 15 bases not matched to a gene. This CDR3 has 18 amino acids.

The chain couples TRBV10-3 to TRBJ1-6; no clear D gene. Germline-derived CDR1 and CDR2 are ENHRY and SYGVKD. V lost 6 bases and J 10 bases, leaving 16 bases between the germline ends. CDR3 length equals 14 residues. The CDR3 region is CAIRGGLMNSPLHF. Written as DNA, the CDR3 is TGTGCCATCAGGGGTGGGCTCATGAACTCACCCCTCCACTTT.

This CDR3 is CASSSTGSNQPQHF. The DNA for the CDR3 is TGTGCCAGCAGCTCGACAGGGAGCAATCAGCCCCAGCATTTT. This chain connects TRBV9 to TRBJ1-5; the match to TRBD1 covers 7 bases. Per the germline V gene, CDR1 is SGDLS and CDR2 is YYNGEE. V gave up 4 bases and J gave up 1 base; unmatched junction bases: 2. The CDR3 length is 14 residues.

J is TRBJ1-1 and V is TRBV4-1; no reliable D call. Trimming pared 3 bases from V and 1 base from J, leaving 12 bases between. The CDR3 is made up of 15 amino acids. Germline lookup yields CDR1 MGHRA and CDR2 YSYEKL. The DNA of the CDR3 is TGCGCCAGCAGCCACTTGACGGATTCGAACACTGAAGCTTTCTTT. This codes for CASSHLTDSNTEAFF.

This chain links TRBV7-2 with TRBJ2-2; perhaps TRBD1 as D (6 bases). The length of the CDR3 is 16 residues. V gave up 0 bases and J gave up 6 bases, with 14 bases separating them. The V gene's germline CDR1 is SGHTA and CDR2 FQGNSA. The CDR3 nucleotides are TGTGCCAGCAGCTTAGCCGGCAGGGGAGTTGCCGGGGAGCTGTTTTTT. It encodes CASSLAGRGVAGELFF. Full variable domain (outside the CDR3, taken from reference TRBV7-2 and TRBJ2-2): GAGVSQSPSNKVTEKGKDVELRCDPISGHTALYWYRQSLGQGLEFLIYFQGNSAPDKSGLPSDRFSAERTGGSVSTLTIQRTQQEDSAVYLCASSLAGRGVAGELFFGEGSRLTVL.

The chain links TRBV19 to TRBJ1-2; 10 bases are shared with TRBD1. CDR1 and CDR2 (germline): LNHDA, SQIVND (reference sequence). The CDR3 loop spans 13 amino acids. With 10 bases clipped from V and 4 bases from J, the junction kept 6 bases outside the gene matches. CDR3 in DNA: TGTGCCACCGGGACAGGGGTCTCCTATGGCTACACCTTC. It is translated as CATGTGVSYGYTF.

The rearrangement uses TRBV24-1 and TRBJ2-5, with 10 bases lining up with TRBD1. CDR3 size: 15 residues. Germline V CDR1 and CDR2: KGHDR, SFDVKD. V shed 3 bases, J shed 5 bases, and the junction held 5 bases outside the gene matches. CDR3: CATSDPTGGRETQYF. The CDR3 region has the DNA TGTGCCACCAGTGATCCGACAGGGGGCCGGGAGACCCAGTACTTC.

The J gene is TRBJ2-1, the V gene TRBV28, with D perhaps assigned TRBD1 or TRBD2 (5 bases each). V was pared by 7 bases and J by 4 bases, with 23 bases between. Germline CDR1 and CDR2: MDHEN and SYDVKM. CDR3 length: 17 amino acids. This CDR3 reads CASIPSTPRGPYNEQFF. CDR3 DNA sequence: TGTGCCAGCATTCCCTCCACTCCGAGGGGCCCATACAATGAGCAGTTCTTC.

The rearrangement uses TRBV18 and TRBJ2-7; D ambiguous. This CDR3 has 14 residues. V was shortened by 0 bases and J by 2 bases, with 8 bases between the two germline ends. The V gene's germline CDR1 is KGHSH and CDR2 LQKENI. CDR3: CASSPPTAAYEQYF. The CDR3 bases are TGTGCCAGCTCACCACCGACTGCAGCCTACGAGCAGTACTTC.

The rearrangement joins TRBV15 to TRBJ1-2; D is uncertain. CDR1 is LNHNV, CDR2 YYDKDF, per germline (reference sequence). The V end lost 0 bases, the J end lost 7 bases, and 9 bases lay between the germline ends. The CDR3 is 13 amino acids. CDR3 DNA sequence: TGTGCCACCAGCAGAGAGACCGTTTCTGGCTACACCTTC. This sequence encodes CATSRETVSGYTF.

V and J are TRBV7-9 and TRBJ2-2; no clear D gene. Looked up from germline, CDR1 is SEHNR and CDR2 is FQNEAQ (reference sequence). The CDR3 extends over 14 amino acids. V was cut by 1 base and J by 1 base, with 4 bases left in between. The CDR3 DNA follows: TGTGCCAGCAGCTTAGGAGGGAACACCGGGGAGCTGTTTTTT. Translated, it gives CASSLGGNTGELFF.

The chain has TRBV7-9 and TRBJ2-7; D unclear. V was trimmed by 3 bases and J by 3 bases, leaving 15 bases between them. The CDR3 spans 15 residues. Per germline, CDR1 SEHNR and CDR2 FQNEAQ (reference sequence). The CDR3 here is CASSFGSSFVYEQYF. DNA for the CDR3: TGTGCCAGCAGCTTTGGGTCCTCGTTTGTCTACGAGCAGTACTTC.

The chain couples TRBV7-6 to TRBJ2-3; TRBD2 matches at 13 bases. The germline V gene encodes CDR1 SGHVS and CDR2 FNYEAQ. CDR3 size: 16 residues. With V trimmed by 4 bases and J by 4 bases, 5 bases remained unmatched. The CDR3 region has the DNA TGTGCCAGCAGCTCCAGACTAGCGGGAGGACCAGATACGCAGTATTTT. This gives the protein CASSSRLAGGPDTQYF. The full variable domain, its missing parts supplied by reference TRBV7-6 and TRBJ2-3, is GAGVSQSPRYKVTKRGQDVALRCDPISGHVSLYWYRQALGQGPEFLTYFNYEAQQDKSGLPNDRFSAERPEGSISTLTIQRTEQRDSAMYRCASSSRLAGGPDTQYFGPGTRLTVL.

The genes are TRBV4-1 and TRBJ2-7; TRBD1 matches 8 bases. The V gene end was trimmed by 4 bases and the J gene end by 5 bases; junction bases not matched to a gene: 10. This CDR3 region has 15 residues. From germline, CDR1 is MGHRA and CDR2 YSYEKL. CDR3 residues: CASSPSMDRVNEQYF. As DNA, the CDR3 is TGCGCCAGCAGCCCAAGCATGGACAGGGTAAACGAGCAGTACTTC.

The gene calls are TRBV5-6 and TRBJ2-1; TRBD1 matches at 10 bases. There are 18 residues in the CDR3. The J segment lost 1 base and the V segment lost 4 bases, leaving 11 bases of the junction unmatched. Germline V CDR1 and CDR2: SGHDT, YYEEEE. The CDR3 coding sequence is TGTGCCAGCAGCGGCCCGGGACAGGGGTCGAATTCCTACAATGAGCAGTTCTTC. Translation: CASSGPGQGSNSYNEQFF.

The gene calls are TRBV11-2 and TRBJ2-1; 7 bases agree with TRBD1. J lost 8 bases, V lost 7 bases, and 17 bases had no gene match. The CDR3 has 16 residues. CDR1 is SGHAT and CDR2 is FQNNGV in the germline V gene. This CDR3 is CASTLYGQEAQDEQFF. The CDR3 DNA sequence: TGTGCCAGCACCCTATATGGACAGGAGGCACAGGATGAGCAGTTCTTC. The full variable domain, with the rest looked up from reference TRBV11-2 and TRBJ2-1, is EAGVAQSPRYKIIEKRQSVAFWCNPISGHATLYWYQQILGQGPKLLIQFQNNGVVDDSQLPKDRFSAERLKGVDSTLKIQPAKLEDSAVYLCASTLYGQEAQDEQFFGPGTRLTVL.

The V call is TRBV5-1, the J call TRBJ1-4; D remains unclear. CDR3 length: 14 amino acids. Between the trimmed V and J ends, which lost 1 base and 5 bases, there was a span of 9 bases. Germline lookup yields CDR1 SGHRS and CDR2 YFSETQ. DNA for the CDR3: TGCGCCAGCAGCTTGTGGCAGAAGAATGAAAAACTGTTTTTT. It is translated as CASSLWQKNEKLFF.

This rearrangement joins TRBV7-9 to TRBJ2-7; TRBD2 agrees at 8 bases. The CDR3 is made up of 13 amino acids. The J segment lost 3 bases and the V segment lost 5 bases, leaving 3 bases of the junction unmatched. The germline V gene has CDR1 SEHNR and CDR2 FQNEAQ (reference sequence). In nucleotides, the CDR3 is TGTGCCAGCAGCGGCGGGAGGATCTACGAGCAGTACTTC. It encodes CASSGGRIYEQYF.

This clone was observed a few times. The CDR3 sequence is CASSLARQGVLPGELFF. DNA for the CDR3: TGTGCCAGCAGCTTGGCAAGGCAGGGGGTTCTCCCCGGGGAGCTGTTTTTT. The chain recombines TRBV5-6 with TRBJ2-2, with 7 bases that match TRBD1. V gave up 0 bases and J gave up 6 bases; unmatched junction bases: 11. Germline V lookup: CDR1 SGHDT, CDR2 YYEEEE. CDR3 length equals 17 residues.

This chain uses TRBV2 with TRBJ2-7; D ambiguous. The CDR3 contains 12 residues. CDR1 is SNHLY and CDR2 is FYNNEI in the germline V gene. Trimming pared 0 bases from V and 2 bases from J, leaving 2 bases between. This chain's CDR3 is CASSEAPYEQYF. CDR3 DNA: TGTGCCAGCAGTGAAGCGCCCTACGAGCAGTACTTC.

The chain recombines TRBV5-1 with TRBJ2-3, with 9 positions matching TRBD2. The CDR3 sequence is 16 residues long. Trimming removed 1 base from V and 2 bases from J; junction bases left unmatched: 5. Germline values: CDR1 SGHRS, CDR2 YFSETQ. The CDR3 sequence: CASSLPLAGNTDTQYF. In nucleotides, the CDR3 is TGCGCCAGCAGCTTGCCCCTAGCGGGGAACACAGATACGCAGTATTTT.

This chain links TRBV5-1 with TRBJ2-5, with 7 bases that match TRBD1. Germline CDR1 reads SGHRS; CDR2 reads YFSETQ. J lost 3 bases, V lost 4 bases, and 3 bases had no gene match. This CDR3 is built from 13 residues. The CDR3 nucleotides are TGCGCCAGCAGCGTCGGGACAGAAGAGACCCAGTACTTC. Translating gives CASSVGTEETQYF.

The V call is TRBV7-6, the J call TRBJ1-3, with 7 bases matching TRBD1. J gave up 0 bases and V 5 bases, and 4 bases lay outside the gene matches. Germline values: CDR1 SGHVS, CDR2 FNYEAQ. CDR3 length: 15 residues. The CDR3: CASSHRGPSGNTIYF. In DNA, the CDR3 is TGTGCCAGCAGCCACAGGGGCCCCTCTGGAAACACCATATATTTT.

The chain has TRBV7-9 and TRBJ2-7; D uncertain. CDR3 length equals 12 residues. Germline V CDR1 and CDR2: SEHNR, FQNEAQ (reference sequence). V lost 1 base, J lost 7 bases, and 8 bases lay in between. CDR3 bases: TGTGCCAGCAGCTTAGAGGTGGGGGAGCAGTACTTC. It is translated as CASSLEVGEQYF. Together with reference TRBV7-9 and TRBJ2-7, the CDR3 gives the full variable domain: DTGVSQNPRHKITKRGQNVTFRCDPISEHNRLYWYRQTLGQGPEFLTYFQNEAQLEKSRLLSDRFSAERPKGSFSTLEIQRTEQGDSAMYLCASSLEVGEQYFGPGTRLTVT.

DNA of the CDR3: TGCGCCAGCAGCCAAGATCCGGGCCCCGGGGAGCTGTTTTTT. It yields the protein CASSQDPGPGELFF. The J gene is TRBJ2-2, the V gene TRBV4-3; D is uncertain. The CDR3 spans 14 residues. The germline V gene encodes CDR1 LGHNA and CDR2 YSLEER. V was clipped by 0 bases and J by 6 bases, with 8 bases between them.

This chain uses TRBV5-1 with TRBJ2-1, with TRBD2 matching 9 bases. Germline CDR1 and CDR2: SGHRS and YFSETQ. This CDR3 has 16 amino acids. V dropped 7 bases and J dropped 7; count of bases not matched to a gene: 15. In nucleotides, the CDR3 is TGCGCCAGCCAAAGAGGGGCTAGCGGGAAGGGGAATGAGCAGTTCTTC. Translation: CASQRGASGKGNEQFF.

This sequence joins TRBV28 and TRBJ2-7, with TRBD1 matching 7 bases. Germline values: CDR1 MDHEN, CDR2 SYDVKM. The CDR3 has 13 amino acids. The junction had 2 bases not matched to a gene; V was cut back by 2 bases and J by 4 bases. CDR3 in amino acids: CASSLPRGYEQYF. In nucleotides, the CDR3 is TGTGCCAGCAGTTTACCCAGGGGGTACGAGCAGTACTTC.